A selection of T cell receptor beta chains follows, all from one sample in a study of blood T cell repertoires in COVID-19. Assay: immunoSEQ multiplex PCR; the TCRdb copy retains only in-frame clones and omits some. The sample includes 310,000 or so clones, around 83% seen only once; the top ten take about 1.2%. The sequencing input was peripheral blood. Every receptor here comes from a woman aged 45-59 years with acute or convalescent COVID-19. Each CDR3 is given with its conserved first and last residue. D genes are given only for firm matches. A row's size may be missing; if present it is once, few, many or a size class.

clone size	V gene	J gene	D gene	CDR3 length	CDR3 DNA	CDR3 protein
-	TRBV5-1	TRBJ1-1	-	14	TGCGCCAGCAGCTTGAGGCCAGGAGGCACTGAAGCTTTCTTT	CASSLRPGGTEAFF
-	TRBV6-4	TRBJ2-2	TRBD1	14	TGTGCCAGCAGGGGACAGGGGGCCACCGGGGAGCTGTTTTTT	CASRGQGATGELFF
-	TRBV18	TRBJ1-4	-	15	TGTGCCAGCTCACCGTTTGGGGGAGGAGATGAAAAACTGTTTTTT	CASSPFGGGDEKLFF
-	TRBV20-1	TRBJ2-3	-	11	TGCAGTGCTAGACAGGCAGATACGCAGTATTTT	CSARQADTQYF
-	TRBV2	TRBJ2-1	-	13	TGTGCCACCCGGTTTGGGGGGAACAATGAGCAGTTCTTC	CATRFGGNNEQFF
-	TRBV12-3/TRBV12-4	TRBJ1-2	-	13	TGTGCCAGCAGTTTAGACAGGAACTATGGCTACACCTTC	CASSLDRNYGYTF
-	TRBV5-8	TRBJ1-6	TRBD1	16	TGTGCCAGCAGCTTGGCCGATGGGACAGGGAACTCACCCCTCCACTTT	CASSLADGTGNSPLHF
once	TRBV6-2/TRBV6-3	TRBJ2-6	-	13	TGTGCCAGCAGTTCATCTGGGGCCAACGTCCTGACTTTC	CASSSSGANVLTF
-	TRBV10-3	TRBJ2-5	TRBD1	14	TGTGCCATCAGTGAGGGGGGACAGGGTAGAACCCAGTACTTC	CAISEGGQGRTQYF
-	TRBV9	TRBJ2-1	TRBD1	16	TGTGCCAGCAGCGTAGAATGGGACAGGGCGAGGAATGAGCAGTTCTTC	CASSVEWDRARNEQFF
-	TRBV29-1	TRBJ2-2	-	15	TGCAGCGTTGAAGATCGAGACAGACTCACCGGGGAGCTGTTTTTT	CSVEDRDRLTGELFF
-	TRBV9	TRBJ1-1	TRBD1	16	TGTGCCAGCAGCGTAGACCACAGGGGGCTTGGGACTGAAGCTTTCTTT	CASSVDHRGLGTEAFF
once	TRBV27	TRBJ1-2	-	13	TGTGCCAGCAGTTCGTCAGGGGTGGGCGGCTACACCTTC	CASSSSGVGGYTF
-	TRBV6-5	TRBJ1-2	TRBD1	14	TGTGCCAGCAGTTATGGACAGGGAAACTATGGCTACACCTTC	CASSYGQGNYGYTF
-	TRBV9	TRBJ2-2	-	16	TGTGCCAGCAGCGCCGACCGAGGGTCAATGCACGGGGAGCTGTTTTTT	CASSADRGSMHGELFF
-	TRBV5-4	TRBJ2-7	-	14	TGTGCCAGCAGCTTCGGGACTCGATCGTACGAGCAGTACTTC	CASSFGTRSYEQYF
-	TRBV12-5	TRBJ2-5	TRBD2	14	TGTGCTAGTGGCCCACGGGGGGGTCGGGAGACCCAGTACTTC	CASGPRGGRETQYF
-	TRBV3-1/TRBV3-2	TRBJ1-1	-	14	TGTGCCAGCAGCCAAGCTGGGGCCGGCACTGAAGCTTTCTTT	CASSQAGAGTEAFF
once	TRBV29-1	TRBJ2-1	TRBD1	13	TGCAGCGGCCCGGGACAGGCAAACAATGAGCAGTTCTTC	CSGPGQANNEQFF
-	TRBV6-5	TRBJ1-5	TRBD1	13	TGTGCCAGCAGGACAGGGTCCAATCAGCCCCAGCATTTT	CASRTGSNQPQHF
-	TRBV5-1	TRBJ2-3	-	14	TGCGCCCGCAGCGAGGGGGGGGCCACAGATACGCAGTATTTT	CARSEGGATDTQYF
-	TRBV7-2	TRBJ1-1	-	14	TGTGCCAGCAGCTCGGGACTGACGAACACTGAAGCTTTCTTT	CASSSGLTNTEAFF
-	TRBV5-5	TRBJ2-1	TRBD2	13	TGTGCCAGCACCCGGACTAGTTCTGACGAGCAGTTCTTC	CASTRTSSDEQFF
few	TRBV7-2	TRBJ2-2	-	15	TGTGCCAGCAGCTTAGAGTTAGTCTCCCACGGGGAGCTGTTTTTT	CASSLELVSHGELFF
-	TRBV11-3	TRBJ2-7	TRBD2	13	TGTGCCAGCAGCCTCTTAGCGGGAGGCGAGCAGTACTTC	CASSLLAGGEQYF
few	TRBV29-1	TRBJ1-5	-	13	TGCAGCGTATTACAGGGTAGCAATCAGCCCCAGCATTTT	CSVLQGSNQPQHF
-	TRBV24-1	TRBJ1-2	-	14	TGTGCCACCAGTGAGGGAGGGGTTCTCGGCGGCTACACCTTC	CATSEGGVLGGYTF
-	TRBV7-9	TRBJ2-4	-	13	TGTGCCAGCAGCTTAGTCGGGTATGACATTCAGTACTTC	CASSLVGYDIQYF